Given below is one T cell receptor beta chain in context. The data originate from a study of blood T cell repertoires in COVID-19. Here immunoSEQ multiplex PCR was the method, and the copy in TCRdb shows in-frame clones only, minus some. The table records fewer than 400,000 clones, just over 85% of them present only once. The CDR3 sequence is 12 residues long. J was trimmed by 2 bases and V by 9 bases; bases with no gene match: 2. Germline CDR1 is WNHNN and CDR2 is SYGVQD (reference sequence). V usage is TRBV10-1 and J usage is TRBJ2-3, with 7 bases that match TRBD2. This receptor was identified in a man in his thirties or forties who had recovered from COVID-19. The sequenced sample consisted of PBMCs or T cells enriched from blood (not recorded which). CDR3 in amino acids: CARGLITDTQYF. The CDR3 coding sequence is TGCGCCAGGGGACTAATCACAGATACGCAGTATTTT.